The entry below gives a single T cell receptor beta chain sequence along with its context. The entry originates in a study of radiation and T cells in renal cell carcinoma. V was cut by 0 bases and J by 4 bases, with 12 bases left in between. CDR1 and CDR2 from the germline V gene are LNHNV and YYDKDF (reference sequence). CDR3 size: 15 residues. Clones were sequenced by immunoSEQ multiplex PCR, and TCRdb holds only the in-frame ones, with some missing. The sample holds roughly 100,000 clones, around nine tenths seen once. Documented time point: baseline pretreatment blood. Documented treatment: 15 Gy SBRT to primary tumor, nephrectomy 4 weeks later.

The starting material was blood, obtained from a patient whose treatment included radiotherapy and nephrectomy. This TCR was sampled from a man aged 50 or older with renal cell carcinoma. The V call is TRBV15, the J call TRBJ1-2; maybe TRBD1 (6 bases). The CDR3 loop is CATSREGGGIYGYTF. CDR3 sequence (DNA): TGTGCCACCAGCAGAGAGGGGGGCGGGATCTATGGCTACACCTTC.